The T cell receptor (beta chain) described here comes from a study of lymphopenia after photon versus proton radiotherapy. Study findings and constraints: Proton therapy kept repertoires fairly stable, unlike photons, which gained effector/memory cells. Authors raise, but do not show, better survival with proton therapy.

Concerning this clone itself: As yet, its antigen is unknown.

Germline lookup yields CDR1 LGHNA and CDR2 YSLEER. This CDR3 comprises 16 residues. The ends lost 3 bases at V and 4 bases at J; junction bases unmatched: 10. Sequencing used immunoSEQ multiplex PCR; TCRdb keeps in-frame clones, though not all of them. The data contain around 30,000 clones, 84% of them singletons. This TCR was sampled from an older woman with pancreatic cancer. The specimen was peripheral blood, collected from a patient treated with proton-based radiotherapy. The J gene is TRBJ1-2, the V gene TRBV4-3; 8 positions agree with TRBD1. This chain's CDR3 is CASSQAHSDRGYGYTF. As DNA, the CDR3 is TGCGCCAGCAGCCAGGCTCACTCCGACAGGGGCTATGGCTACACCTTC.